The 8 T cell receptor beta chains listed next were all sequenced from one sample in a study of T-cell reconstitution after alpha-beta-depleted transplantation in children. Unique molecular identifiers were incorporated into the prepared TCRbeta library. MiXCR, applied by TCRdb to the PCR reads, yields one record per CDR3 protein. The sample lists about 580,000 distinct CDR3 sequences, approximately 22% occurring once. The starting material was PBMCs, mostly from graft donor cells, obtained 360 days after TCRalphabeta/CD19-depleted stem cell transplant. The receptors were sampled from a boy under two years old who had a stem cell transplant for acute myeloid leukemia, so the T cells may come from the graft donor.

In its sample, this clonotype was seen many times. The V and J genes are TRBV12-3 or TRBV12-4 and TRBJ2-5, with 9 bases lining up with TRBD1. V gave up 7 bases and J gave up 2 bases; unmatched junction bases: 14. The CDR3 is 17 residues long. CDR3 coding DNA: TGTGCCAGCACTCGCCTGGAGACAGGGGGAGATCAAGAGACCCAGTACTTC. Translated, it gives CASTRLETGGDQETQYF.

This clonotype was seen more than once but under ten times. The chain carries TRBV6-1 and TRBJ2-1, with 7 bases matching TRBD1. The CDR3 runs 14 residues. With V trimmed by 5 bases and J by 6 bases, 7 bases remained unmatched. Germline CDR1 and CDR2: MNHNS and SASEGT. The CDR3 spells CASSRQGYSNEQFF. CDR3 sequence (DNA): TGTGCCAGCAGTCGACAGGGTTACTCCAATGAGCAGTTCTTC.

Many counts were recorded for this clonotype. J is TRBJ2-5 and V is TRBV7-8, with D perhaps matching TRBD2 (7 bases). Germline V gene sequence: CDR1 SGHVS, CDR2 FQNEAQ. With 4 bases removed from V and 4 bases from J, the gap between germline ends came to 16 bases. The CDR3 runs 15 residues. CDR3 protein: CASSSPRGGRETQYF. DNA of the CDR3: TGTGCCAGCAGCTCCCCCCGCGGGGGCAGAGAGACCCAGTACTTC.

The V gene is TRBV12-3 or TRBV12-4, the J gene TRBJ1-4; possible D gene TRBD1, 6 bases. The V end lost 7 bases, the J end lost 7 bases, and 19 bases lay between the germline ends. This CDR3 is 15 amino acids long. This CDR3 reads CASTLVASRGEKLFF. CDR3 DNA sequence: TGTGCCAGCACCCTAGTGGCGTCCAGGGGTGAAAAACTGTTTTTT.

The chain has TRBV4-3 and TRBJ2-5, with D possibly TRBD1 on 6 matching bases. The CDR3 runs 17 residues. The germline V gene encodes CDR1 LGHNA and CDR2 YSLEER. V was cut by 0 bases and J by 7 bases, with 21 bases left in between. Written as DNA, the CDR3 is TGCGCCAGCAGCCAAGATTCCTCCGCAGGGGATGGAGGGACCCAGTACTTC. Translation: CASSQDSSAGDGGTQYF.

The chain links TRBV5-6 to TRBJ2-1, with 7 bases aligning to TRBD2. After removal of 2 bases from V and 3 bases from J, the junction contained 5 bases not matched to a gene. Per the germline V gene, CDR1 is SGHDT and CDR2 is YYEEEE. This CDR3 region has 15 residues. The CDR3 sequence: CASSFARGNYNEQFF. The CDR3 DNA is TGTGCCAGCAGCTTTGCGCGGGGGAACTACAATGAGCAGTTCTTC. The variable domain in full, with the rest retrieved from reference TRBV5-6 and TRBJ2-1, is DAGVTQSPTHLIKTRGQQVTLRCSPKSGHDTVSWYQQALGQGPQFIFQYYEEEERQRGNFPDRFSGHQFPNYSSELNVNALLLGDSALYLCASSFARGNYNEQFFGPGTRLTVL.

In its sample, this clonotype was seen many times. V and J are TRBV12-3 or TRBV12-4 and TRBJ2-7; D is uncertain. CDR3 length: 13 residues. The V end lost 1 base, the J end lost 0 bases, and 4 bases lay between the germline ends. This chain's CDR3 is CASSLESSYEQYV. In DNA form, the CDR3 reads TGTGCCAGCAGTTTAGAAAGCTCCTACGAGCAGTACGTC.

The rearrangement uses TRBV20-1 and TRBJ1-3; D gene uncertain. The CDR3 covers 15 residues. Germline loops: CDR1 DFQATT, CDR2 SNEGSKA (reference sequence). The germline V and J ends were trimmed by 3 bases and 2 bases, with 14 bases remaining between them. CDR3 in DNA: TGCAGTGCTAGTAAGGGTCGGCTTCCTGGAAACACCATATATTTT. It translates to CSASKGRLPGNTIYF.